This entry describes one T cell receptor beta chain. The antigen remains undetermined. Primers included in the PCR were 60 Vbeta and 13 Jbeta primers. Assay used: immunoSEQ multiplex PCR; TCRdb lists only in-frame clones, some missing. The sample lists approximately 150,000 clones, 80% to 85% occurring once. This sample is part of a study of cytomegalovirus exposure and HLA in healthy donors. The overall study: Of 300 to 500 genotyped donors, roughly 76% grouped in the Caucasian-associated ancestry cluster.

J was trimmed by 3 bases and V by 4 bases; bases with no gene match: 9. Germline assignment: CDR1 MGHRA and CDR2 YSYEKL. The CDR3 loop spans 15 amino acids. Study conclusions and caveats: Listed as cytomegalovirus-associated were roughly 180 TCR beta chains. Whilst most TCR sequences proved rare, a subset of public TCRs occurred across many donors.

Healthy bone marrow donors made up the donor group. This TCR derives from a boy younger than 10 in good health and CMV-seronegative. The chain joins TRBV4-1 to TRBJ2-7; 7 positions agree with TRBD1. The sample comprised PBMCs. In DNA form, the CDR3 reads TGCGCCAGCAGCCGGACAGGACTTTTCGACTACGAGCAGTACTTC. Its protein product is CASSRTGLFDYEQYF.